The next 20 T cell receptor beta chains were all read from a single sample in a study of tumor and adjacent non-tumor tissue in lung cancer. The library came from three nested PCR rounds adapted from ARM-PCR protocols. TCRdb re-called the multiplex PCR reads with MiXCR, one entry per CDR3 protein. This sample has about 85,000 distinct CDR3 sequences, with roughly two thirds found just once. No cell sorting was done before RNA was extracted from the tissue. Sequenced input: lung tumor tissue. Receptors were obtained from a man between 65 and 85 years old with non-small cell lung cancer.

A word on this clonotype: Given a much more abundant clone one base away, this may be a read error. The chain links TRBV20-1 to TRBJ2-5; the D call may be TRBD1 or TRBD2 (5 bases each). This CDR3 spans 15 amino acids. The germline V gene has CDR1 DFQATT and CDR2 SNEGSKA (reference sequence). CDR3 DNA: TGCAGTACTAGGAAGATCAGGGAAGGCCCAGAGACCCAGTACTTC. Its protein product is CSTRKIREGPETQYF.

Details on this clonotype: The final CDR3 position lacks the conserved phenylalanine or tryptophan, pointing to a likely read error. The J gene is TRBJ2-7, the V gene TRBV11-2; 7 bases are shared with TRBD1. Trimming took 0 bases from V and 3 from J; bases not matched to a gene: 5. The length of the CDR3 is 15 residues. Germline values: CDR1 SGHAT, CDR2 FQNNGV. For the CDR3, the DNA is TGTGCCAGCAGCTTAGACAAAGACAGGGTCTACGAGCAGTACCTC. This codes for CASSLDKDRVYEQYL.

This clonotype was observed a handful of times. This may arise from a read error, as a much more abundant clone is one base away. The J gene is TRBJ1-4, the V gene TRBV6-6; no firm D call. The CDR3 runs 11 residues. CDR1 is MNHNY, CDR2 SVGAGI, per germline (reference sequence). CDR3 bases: TGTGTCAGCAGGATTAATGAAAAACTGTTTTTT. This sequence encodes CVSRINEKLFF.

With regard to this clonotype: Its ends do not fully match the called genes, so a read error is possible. CDR3 DNA: TGTGCCAGAAGCCAAGATCGGGTTAGGGATGAGCAATTATTC. Translating it yields CARSQDRVRDEQLF. V and J are TRBV4-2 and TRBJ2-1; D remains ambiguous. The CDR3 has 14 residues. Germline V gene lookup returns CDR1 LGHNA and CDR2 YNFKEQ.

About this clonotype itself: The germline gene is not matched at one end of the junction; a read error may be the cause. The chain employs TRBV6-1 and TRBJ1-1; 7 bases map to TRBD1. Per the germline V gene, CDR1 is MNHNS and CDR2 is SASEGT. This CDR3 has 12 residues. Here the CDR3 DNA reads TGTGCCGGCAGGGGGGGAGCGCGACGAGCTTTCTTT. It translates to CAGRGGARRAFF.

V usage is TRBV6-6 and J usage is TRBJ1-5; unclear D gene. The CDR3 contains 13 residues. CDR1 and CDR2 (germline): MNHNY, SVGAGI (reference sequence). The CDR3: CVGSSNSNQPQHF. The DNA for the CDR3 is TGTGTCGGCAGTTCAAATAGTAATCAGCCCCAGCATTTT.

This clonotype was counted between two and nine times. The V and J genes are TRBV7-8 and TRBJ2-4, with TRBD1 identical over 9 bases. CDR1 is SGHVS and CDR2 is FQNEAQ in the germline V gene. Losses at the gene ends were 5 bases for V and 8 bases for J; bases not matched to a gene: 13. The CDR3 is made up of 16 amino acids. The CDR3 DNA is TGTGCCAGCAGCCCCCTCCCGTGGGGACAGGGAGACATTCAGTACTTC. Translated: CASSPLPWGQGDIQYF.

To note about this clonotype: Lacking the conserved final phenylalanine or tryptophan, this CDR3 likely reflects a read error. The DNA for the CDR3 is TGTACCAGCAGTTTAGCCGGGGAGCTGTTTCTT. It codes for CTSSLAGELFL. The V gene is TRBV12-3 or TRBV12-4, the J gene TRBJ2-2; the D is unclear. The CDR3 has 11 residues.

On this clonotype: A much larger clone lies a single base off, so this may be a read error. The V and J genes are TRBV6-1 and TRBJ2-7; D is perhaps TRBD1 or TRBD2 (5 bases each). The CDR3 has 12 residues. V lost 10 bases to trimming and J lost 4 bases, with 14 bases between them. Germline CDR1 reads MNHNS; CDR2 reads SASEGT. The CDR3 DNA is TGTGCCACCCGGGACGGGATATACGAGCAGTACTTC. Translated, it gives CATRDGIYEQYF.

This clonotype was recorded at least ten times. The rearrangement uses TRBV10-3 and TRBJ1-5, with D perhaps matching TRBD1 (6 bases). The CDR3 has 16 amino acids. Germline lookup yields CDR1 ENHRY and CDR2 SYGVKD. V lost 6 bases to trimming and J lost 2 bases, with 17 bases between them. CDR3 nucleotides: TGTGCCATCAGGAGGGGGGGAAAGGGCGGCAATCAGCCCCAGCATTTT. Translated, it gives CAIRRGGKGGNQPQHF.

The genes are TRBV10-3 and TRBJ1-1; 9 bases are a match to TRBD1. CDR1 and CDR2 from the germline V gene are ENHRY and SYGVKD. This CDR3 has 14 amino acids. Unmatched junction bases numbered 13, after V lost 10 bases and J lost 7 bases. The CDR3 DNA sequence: TGTGCCACCAGGAAGGACAGGGGTTATATTGAAGCTTTCTTT. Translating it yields CATRKDRGYIEAFF.

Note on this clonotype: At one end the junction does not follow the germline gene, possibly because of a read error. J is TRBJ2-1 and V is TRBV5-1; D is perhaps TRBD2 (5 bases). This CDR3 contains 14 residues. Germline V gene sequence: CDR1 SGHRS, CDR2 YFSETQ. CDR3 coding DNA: TGCGCCAGCAGCTTCCAAAGCGGCTACAATGTGCAGTTCTTC. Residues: CASSFQSGYNVQFF.

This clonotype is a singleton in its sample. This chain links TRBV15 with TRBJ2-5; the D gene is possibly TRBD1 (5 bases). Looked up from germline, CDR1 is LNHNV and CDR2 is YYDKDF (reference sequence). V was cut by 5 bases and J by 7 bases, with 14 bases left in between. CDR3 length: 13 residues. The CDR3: CATSPSSRGTQYF. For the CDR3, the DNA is TGTGCCACCAGCCCAAGTTCAAGGGGGACCCAGTACTTC.

The CDR3 here is CASSSGQVNYGYTF. CDR3 nucleotide sequence: TGTGCCAGCAGCTCTGGACAGGTGAACTATGGCTACACCTTC. J is TRBJ1-2 and V is TRBV12-3 or TRBV12-4; TRBD1 matches at 7 bases. J lost 2 bases, V lost 6 bases, and 6 bases had no gene match. The CDR3 runs 14 residues.

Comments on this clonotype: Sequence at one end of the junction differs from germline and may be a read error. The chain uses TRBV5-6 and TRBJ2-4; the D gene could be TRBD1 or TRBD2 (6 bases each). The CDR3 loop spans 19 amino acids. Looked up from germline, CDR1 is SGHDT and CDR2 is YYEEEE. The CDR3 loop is CASSPAGSLGALAKSIQYF. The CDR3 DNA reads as TGTGCCAGCAGCCCCGCGGGGTCTTTGGGGGCTTTAGCCAAAAGCATTCAGTACTTC.

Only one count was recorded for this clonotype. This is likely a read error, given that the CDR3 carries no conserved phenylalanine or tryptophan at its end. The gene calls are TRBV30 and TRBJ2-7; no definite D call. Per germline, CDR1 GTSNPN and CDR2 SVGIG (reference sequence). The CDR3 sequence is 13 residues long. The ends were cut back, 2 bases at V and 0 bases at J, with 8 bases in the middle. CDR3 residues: CAWSIQSSYEQYL. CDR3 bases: TGTGCCTGGAGTATACAGAGCTCCTACGAGCAGTACCTC.

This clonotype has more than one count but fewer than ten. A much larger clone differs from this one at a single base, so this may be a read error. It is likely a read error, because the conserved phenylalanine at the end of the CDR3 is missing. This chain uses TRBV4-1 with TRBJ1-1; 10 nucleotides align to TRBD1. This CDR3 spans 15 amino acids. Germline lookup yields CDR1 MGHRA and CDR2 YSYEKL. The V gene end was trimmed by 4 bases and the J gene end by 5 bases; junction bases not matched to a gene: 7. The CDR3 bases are TGCGCCAGCAGCCTACGGGACAGGGGACGAACTGAAGCTTTCTCT. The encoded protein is CASSLRDRGRTEAFS.

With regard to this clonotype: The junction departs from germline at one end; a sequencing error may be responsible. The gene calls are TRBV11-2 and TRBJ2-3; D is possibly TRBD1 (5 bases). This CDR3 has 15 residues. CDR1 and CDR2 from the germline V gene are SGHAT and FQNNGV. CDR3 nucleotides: TGTGCCAACAGCGTTGGTCAGGGTTTAGCAAATACGCACTATTTT. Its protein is CANSVGQGLANTHYF. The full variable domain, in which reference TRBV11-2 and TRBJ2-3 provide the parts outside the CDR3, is EAGVAQSPRYKIIEKRQSVAFWCNPISGHATLYWYQQILGQGPKLLIQFQNNGVVDDSQLPKDRFSAERLKGVDSTLKIQPAKLEDSAVYLCANSVGQGLANTHYFGPGTRLTVL.

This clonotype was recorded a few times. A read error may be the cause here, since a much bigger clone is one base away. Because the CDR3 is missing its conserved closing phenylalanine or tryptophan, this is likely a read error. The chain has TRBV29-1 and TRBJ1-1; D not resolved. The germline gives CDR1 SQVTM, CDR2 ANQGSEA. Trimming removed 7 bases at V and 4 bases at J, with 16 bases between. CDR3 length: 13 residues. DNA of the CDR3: TGCAGCGCCGTTACTGGACGGACCACTGAAGCTTTCTAT. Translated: CSAVTGRTTEAFY.

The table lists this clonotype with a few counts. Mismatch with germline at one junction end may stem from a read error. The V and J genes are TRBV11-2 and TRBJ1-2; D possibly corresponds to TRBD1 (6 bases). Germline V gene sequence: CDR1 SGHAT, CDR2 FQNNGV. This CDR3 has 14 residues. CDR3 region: CASSVSTGNYDYTF. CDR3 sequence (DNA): TGTGCTAGCAGCGTCTCTACAGGGAACTATGACTACACCTTC.